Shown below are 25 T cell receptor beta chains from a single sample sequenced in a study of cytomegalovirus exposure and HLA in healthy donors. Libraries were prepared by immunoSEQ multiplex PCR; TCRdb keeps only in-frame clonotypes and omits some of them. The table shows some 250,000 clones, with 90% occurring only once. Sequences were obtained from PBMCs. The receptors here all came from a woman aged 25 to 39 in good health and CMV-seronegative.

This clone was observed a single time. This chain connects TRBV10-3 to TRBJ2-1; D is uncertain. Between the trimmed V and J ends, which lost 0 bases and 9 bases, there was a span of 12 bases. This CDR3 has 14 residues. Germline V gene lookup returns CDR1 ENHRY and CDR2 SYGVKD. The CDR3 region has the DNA TGTGCCATCAGTGAGTCGACGGGTAGAGCTGAGCAGTTCTTC. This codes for CAISESTGRAEQFF.

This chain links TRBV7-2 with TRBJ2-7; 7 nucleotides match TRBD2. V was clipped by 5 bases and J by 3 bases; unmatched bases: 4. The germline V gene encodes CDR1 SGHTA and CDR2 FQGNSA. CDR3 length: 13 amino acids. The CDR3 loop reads CASSMQRGYEQYF. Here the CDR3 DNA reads TGTGCCAGCAGCATGCAGCGGGGCTACGAGCAGTACTTC. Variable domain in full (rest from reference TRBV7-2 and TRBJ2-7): GAGVSQSPSNKVTEKGKDVELRCDPISGHTALYWYRQSLGQGLEFLIYFQGNSAPDKSGLPSDRFSAERTGGSVSTLTIQRTQQEDSAVYLCASSMQRGYEQYFGPGTRLTVT.

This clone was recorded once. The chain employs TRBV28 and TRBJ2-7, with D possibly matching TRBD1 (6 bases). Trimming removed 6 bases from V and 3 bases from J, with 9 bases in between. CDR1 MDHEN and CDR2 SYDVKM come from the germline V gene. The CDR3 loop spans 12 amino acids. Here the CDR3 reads CASRATGYEQYF. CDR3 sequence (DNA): TGTGCCAGCAGGGCGACAGGCTACGAGCAGTACTTC.

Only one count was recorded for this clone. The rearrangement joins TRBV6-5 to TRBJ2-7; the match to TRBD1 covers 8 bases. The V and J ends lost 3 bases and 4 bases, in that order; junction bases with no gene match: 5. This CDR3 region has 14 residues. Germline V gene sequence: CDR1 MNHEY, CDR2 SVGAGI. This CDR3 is CASSYGRGLYEQYF. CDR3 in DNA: TGTGCCAGCAGTTATGGCAGGGGGCTGTACGAGCAGTACTTC.

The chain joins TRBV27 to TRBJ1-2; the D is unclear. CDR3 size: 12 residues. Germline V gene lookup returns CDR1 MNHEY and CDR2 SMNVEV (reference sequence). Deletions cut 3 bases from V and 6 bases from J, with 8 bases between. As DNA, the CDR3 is TGTGCCAGCAGTTTCTCGGGGAATGGCTACACCTTC. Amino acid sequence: CASSFSGNGYTF.

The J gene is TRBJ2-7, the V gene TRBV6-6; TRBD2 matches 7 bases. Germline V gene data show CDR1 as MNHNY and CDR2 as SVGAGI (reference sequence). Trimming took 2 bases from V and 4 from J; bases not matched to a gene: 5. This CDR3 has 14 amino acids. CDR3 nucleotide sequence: TGTGCCAGCAGTTACGGGCGGGAGTATTACGAGCAGTACTTC. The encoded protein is CASSYGREYYEQYF.

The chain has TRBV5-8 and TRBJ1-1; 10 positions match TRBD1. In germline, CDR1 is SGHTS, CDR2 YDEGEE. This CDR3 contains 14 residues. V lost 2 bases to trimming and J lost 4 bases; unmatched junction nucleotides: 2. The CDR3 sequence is CASSFRDRGTEAFF. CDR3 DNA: TGTGCCAGCAGCTTCCGGGACAGGGGCACTGAAGCTTTCTTT.

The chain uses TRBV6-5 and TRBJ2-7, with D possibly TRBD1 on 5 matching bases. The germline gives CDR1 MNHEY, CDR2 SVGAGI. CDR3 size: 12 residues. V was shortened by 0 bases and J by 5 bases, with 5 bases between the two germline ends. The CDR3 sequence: CASSYSTDEQYF. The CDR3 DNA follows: TGTGCCAGCAGTTACTCGACAGACGAGCAGTACTTC.

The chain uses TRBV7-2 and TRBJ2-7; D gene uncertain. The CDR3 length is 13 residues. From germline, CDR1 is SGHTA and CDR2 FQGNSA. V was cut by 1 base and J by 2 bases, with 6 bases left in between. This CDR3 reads CASSLELAYEQYF. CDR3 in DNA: TGTGCCAGCAGCTTAGAACTTGCCTACGAGCAGTACTTC.

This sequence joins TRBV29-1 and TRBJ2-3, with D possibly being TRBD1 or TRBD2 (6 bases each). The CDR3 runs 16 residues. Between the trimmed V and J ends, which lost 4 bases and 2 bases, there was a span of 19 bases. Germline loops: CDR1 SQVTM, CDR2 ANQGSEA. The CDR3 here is CSVACGGGDTTDTQYF. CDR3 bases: TGCAGCGTTGCGTGTGGGGGCGGGGATACCACAGATACGCAGTATTTT.

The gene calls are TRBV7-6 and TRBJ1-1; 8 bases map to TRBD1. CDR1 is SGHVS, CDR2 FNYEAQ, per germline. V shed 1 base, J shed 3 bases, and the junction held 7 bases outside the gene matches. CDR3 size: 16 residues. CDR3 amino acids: CASSLGSGTGYTEAFF. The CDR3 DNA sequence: TGTGCCAGCAGCTTAGGGTCCGGGACAGGCTACACTGAAGCTTTCTTT.

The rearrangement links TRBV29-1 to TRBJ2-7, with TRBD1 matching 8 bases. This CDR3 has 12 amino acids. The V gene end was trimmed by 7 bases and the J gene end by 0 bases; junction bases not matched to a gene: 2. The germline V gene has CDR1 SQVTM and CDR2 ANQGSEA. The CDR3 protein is CSAGQGSYEQYF. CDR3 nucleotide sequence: TGCAGCGCCGGACAGGGCTCCTACGAGCAGTACTTC.

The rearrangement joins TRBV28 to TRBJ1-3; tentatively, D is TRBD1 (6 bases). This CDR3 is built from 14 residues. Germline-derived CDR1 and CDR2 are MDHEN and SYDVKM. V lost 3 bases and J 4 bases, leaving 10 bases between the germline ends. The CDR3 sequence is CASSFLGAGNTIYF. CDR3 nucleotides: TGTGCCAGCAGTTTCCTGGGGGCAGGAAACACCATATATTTT.

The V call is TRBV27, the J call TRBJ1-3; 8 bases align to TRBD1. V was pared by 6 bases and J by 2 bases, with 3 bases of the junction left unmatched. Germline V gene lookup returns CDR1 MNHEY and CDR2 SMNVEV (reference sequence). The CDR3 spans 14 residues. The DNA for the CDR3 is TGTGCCAGCAGGCAGACAGGGGCTGGAAACACCATATATTTT. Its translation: CASRQTGAGNTIYF.

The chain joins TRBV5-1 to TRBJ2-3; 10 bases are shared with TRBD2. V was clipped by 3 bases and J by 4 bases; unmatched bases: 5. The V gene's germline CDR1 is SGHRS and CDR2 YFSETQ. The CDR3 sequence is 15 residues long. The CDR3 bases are TGCGCCAGCAGCTCGACTAGCGGGTTTGCAGATACGCAGTATTTT. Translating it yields CASSSTSGFADTQYF.

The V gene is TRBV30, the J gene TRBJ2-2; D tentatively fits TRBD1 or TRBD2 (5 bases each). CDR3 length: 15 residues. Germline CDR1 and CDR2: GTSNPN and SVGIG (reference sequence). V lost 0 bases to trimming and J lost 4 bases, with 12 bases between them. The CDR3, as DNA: TGTGCCTGGAGTGTACTAATGGGGACCACCGGGGAGCTGTTTTTT. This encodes CAWSVLMGTTGELFF.

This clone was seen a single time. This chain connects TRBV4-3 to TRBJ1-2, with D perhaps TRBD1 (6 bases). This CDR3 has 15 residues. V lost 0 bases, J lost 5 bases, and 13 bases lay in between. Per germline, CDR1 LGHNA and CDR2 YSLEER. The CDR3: CASSQELYRDYGYTF. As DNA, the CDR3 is TGCGCCAGCAGCCAAGAACTGTACAGGGATTATGGCTACACCTTC.

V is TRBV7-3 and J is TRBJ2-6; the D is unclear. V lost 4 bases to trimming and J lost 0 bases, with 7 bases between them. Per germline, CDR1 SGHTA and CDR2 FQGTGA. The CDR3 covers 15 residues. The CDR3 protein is CASSSPISGANVLTF. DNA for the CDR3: TGTGCCAGCAGCTCACCTATCTCTGGGGCCAACGTCCTGACTTTC.

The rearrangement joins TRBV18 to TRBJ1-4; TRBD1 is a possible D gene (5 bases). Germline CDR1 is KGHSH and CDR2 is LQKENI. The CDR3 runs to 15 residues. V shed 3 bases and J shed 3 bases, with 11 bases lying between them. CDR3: CASSPPGMANEKLFF. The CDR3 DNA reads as TGTGCCAGCTCACCCCCAGGGATGGCTAATGAAAAACTGTTTTTT. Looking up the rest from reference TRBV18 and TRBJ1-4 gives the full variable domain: NAGVMQNPRHLVRRRGQEARLRCSPMKGHSHVYWYRQLPEEGLKFMVYLQKENIIDESGMPKERFSAEFPKEGPSILRIQQVVRGDSAAYFCASSPPGMANEKLFFGSGTQLSVL.

This CDR3 reads CASSESDTDFYGYTF. The CDR3 nucleotides are TGTGCCAGCAGTGAATCTGACACCGATTTCTATGGCTACACCTTC. V gene TRBV25-1 combines with J gene TRBJ1-2; no clear D gene. Trimming shortened V by 1 base and J by 4 bases, and 13 bases separated the two germline ends. This CDR3 is 15 amino acids long. CDR1 and CDR2 from the germline V gene are MGHDK and SYGVNS.

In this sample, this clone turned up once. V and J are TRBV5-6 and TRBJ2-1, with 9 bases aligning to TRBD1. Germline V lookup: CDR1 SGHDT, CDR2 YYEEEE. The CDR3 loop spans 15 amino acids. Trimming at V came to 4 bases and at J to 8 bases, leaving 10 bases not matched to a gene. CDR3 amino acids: CASSVFGTGYDEQFF. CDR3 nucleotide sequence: TGTGCCAGCAGCGTCTTTGGGACAGGGTATGATGAGCAGTTCTTC.

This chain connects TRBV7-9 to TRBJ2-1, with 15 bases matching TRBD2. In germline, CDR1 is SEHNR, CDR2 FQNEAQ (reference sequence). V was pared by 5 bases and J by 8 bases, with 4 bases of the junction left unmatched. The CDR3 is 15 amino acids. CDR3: CASSPGLAGGDEQFF. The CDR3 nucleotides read TGTGCCAGCAGCCCGGGACTAGCGGGAGGAGATGAGCAGTTCTTC.

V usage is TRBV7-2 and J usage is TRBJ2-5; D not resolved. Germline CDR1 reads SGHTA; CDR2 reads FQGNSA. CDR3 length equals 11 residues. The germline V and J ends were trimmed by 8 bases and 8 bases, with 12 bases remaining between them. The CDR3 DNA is TGTGCCAGCCCAGTTAGAGGAACCCAGTACTTC. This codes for CASPVRGTQYF.

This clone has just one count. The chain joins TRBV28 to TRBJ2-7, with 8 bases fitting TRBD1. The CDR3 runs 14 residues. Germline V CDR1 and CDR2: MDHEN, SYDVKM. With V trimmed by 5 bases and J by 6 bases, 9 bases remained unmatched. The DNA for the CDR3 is TGTGCCAGCAGTCCAGGGGGCGCGGTATCCGAGCAGTACTTC. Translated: CASSPGGAVSEQYF.

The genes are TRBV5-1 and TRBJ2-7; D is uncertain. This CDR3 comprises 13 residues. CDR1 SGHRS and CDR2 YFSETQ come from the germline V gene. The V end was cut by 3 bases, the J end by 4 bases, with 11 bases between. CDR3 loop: CASSSVGVYEQYF. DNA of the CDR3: TGCGCCAGCAGCTCGGTAGGAGTTTACGAGCAGTACTTC. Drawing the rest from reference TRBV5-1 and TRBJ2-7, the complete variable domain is KAGVTQTPRYLIKTRGQQVTLSCSPISGHRSVSWYQQTPGQGLQFLFEYFSETQRNKGNFPGRFSGRQFSNSRSEMNVSTLELGDSALYLCASSSVGVYEQYFGPGTRLTVT.